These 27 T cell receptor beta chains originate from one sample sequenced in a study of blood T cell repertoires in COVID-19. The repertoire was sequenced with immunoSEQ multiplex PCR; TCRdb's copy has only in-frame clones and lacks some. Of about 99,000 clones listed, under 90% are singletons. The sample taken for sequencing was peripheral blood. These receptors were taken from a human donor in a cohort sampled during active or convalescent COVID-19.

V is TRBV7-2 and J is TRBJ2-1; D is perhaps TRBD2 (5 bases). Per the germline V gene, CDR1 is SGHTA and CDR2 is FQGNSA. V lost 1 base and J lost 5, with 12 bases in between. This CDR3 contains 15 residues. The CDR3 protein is CASSLEMRADNEQFF. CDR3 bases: TGTGCCAGCAGCTTAGAGATGAGGGCCGACAATGAGCAGTTCTTC.

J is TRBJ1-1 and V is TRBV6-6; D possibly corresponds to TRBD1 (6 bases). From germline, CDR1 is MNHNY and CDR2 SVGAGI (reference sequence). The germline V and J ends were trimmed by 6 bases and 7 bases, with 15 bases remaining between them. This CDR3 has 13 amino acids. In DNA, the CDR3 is TGTGCCAGCAGCCGCCCAGGGGCAAGTGAAGCTTTCTTT. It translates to CASSRPGASEAFF.

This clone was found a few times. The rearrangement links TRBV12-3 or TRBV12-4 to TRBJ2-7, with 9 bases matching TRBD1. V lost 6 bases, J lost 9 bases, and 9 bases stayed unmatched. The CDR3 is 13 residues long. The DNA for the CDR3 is TGTGCCAGCAGACCGGACAGGGGAGGAGTGCAGTACTTC. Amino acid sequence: CASRPDRGGVQYF.

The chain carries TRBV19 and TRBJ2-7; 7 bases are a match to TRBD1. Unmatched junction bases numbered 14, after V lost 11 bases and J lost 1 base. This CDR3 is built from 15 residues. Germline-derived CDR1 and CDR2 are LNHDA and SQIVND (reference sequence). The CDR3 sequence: CAASRSSQGSYEQYF. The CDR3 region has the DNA TGTGCCGCCAGTAGGTCGTCACAGGGGTCCTACGAGCAGTACTTC.

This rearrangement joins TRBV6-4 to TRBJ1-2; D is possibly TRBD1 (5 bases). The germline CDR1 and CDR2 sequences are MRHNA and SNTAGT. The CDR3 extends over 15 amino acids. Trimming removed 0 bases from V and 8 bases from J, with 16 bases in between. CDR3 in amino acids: CASSDSGRGPRGYTF. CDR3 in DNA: TGTGCCAGCAGTGACTCGGGGCGGGGCCCACGGGGCTACACCTTC.

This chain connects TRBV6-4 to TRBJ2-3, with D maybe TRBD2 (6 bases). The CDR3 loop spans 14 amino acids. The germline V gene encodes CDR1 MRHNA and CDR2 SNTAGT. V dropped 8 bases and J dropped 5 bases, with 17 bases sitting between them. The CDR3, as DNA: TGTGCCAGCTCAGAGGGCAACGGGGGAGATACGCAGTATTTT. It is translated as CASSEGNGGDTQYF.

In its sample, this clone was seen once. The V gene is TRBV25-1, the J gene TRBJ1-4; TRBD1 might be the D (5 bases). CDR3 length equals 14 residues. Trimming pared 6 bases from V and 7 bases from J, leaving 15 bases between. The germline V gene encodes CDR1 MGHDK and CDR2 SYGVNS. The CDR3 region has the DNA TGTGCCAGCAGCTGGTGGCAGGGAGGTGAAAAACTGTTTTTT. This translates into CASSWWQGGEKLFF.

CDR3 in amino acids: CASSHPGPGDTQYF. The CDR3 nucleotides read TGTGCCAGCAGCCATCCGGGCCCAGGGGATACGCAGTATTTT. This chain uses TRBV3-1 (or the pseudogene TRBV3-2) with TRBJ2-3; possibly TRBD1 for D (5 bases). Per germline, CDR1 LGHDT and CDR2 YNNKEL (reference sequence). CDR3 length: 14 amino acids. Trimming removed 3 bases from V and 6 bases from J, with 13 bases in between.

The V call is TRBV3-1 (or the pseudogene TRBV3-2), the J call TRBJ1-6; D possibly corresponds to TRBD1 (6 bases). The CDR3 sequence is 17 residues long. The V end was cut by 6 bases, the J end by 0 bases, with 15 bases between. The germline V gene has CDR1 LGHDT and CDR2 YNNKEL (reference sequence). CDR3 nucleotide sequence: TGTGCCAGCAGACCCGGACAGACCTTCTCCTATAATTCACCCCTCCACTTT. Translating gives CASRPGQTFSYNSPLHF.

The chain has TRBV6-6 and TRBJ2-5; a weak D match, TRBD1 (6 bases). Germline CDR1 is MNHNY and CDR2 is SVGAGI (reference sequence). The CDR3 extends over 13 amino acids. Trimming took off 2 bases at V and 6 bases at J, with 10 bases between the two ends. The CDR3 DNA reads TGTGCCAGCAGTTACAGGGGGACGAAGACCCAGTACTTC. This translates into CASSYRGTKTQYF.

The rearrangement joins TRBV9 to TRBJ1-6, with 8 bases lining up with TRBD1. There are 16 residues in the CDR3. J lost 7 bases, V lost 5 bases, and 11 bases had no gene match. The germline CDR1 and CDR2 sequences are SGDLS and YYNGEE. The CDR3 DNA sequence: TGTGCCAGCAGTCGCCTTCCAGGGGGCGTGAATTCACCCCTCCACTTT. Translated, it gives CASSRLPGGVNSPLHF.

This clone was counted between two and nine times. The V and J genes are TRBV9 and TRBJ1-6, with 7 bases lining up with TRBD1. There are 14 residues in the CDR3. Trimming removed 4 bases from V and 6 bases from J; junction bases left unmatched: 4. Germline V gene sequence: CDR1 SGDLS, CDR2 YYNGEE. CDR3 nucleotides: TGTGCCAGCAGCCCGGGACAGACTAATTCACCCCTCCACTTT. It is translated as CASSPGQTNSPLHF.

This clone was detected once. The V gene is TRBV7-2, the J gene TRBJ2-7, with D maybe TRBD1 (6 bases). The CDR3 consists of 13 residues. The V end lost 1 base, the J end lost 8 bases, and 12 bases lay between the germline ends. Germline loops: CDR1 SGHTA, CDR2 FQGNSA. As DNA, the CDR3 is TGTGCCAGCAGCTTAGAAATGAGGGGGAAGCAGTACTTC. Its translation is CASSLEMRGKQYF.

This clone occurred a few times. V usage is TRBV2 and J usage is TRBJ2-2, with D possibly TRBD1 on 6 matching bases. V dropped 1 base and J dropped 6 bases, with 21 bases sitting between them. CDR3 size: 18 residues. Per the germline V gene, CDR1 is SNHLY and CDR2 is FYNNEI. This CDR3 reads CASSEGGPGWVLSGELFF. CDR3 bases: TGTGCCAGCAGTGAAGGGGGGCCGGGATGGGTTCTCTCCGGGGAGCTGTTTTTT.

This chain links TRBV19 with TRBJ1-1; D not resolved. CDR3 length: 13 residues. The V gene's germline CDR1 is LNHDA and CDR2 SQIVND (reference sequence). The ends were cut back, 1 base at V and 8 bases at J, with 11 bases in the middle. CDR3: CASSIGISGEAFF. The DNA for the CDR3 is TGTGCCAGTAGTATAGGGATATCAGGAGAAGCTTTCTTT.

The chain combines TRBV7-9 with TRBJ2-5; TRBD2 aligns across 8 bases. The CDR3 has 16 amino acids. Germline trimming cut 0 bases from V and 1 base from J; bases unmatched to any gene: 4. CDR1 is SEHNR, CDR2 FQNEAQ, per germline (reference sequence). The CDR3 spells CASSLAQRGTQETQYF. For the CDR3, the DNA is TGTGCCAGCAGCTTAGCTCAGCGGGGGACCCAAGAGACCCAGTACTTC.

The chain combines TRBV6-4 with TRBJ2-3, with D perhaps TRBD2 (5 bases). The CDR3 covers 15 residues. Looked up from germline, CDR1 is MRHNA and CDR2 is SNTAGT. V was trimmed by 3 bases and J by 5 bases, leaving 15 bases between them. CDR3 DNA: TGTGCCAGCAGTGAATCCAGGACTGGCCTAGATACGCAGTATTTT. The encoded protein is CASSESRTGLDTQYF.

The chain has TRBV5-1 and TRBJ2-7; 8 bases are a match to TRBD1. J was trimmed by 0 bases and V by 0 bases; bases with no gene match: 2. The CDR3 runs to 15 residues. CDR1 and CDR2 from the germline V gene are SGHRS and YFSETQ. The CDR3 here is CASSLGQGASYEQYF. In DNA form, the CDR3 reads TGCGCCAGCAGCTTGGGGCAGGGGGCCTCCTACGAGCAGTACTTC.

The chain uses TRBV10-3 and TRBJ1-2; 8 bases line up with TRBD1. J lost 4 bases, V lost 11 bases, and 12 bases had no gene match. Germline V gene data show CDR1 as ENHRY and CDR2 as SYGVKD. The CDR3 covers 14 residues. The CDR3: CASRQGPLAYGYTF. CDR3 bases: TGTGCCTCGAGACAGGGGCCCCTTGCCTATGGCTACACCTTC.

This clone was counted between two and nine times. The CDR3 bases are TGTGCCAGCAGGGGGGACAGGGTCTATGGCTACACCTTC. Its translation: CASRGDRVYGYTF. This chain joins TRBV2 and TRBJ1-2, with 9 bases fitting TRBD1. In germline, CDR1 is SNHLY, CDR2 FYNNEI. The CDR3 runs 13 residues. Trimming took 6 bases from V and 4 from J; bases not matched to a gene: 3.

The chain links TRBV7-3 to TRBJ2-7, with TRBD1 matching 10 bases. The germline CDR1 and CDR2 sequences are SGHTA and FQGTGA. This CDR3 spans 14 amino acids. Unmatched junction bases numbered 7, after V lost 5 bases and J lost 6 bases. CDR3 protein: CASSLLGQGSEQYF. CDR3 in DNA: TGTGCCAGCAGCCTACTGGGACAGGGGAGCGAGCAGTACTTC.

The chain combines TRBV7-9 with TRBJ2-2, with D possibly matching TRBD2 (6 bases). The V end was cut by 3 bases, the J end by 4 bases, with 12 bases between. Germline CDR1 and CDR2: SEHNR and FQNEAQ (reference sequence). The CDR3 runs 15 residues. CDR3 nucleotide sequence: TGTGCCAGCAGCTTCTTGACTAGTGGCACCGGGGAGCTGTTTTTT. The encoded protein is CASSFLTSGTGELFF.

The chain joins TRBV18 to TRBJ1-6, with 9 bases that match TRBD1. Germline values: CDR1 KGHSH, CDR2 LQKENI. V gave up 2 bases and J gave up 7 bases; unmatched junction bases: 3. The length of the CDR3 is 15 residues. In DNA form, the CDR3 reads TGTGCCAGCTCACCAGGGACAGGGCACAATTCACCCCTCCACTTT. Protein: CASSPGTGHNSPLHF.

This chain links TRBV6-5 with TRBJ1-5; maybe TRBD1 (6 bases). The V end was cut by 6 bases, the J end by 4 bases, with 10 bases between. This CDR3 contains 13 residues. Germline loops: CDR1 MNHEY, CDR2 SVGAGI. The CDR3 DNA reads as TGTGCCAGCAGACGGGACAAAAATCAGCCCCAGCATTTT. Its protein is CASRRDKNQPQHF.

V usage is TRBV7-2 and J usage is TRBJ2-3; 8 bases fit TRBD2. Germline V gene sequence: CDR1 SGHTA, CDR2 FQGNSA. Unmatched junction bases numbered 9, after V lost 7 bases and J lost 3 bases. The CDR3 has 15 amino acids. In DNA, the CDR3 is TGTGCCAGCACCCCCCGGGGGGGCCTAACAGATACGCAGTATTTT. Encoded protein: CASTPRGGLTDTQYF.

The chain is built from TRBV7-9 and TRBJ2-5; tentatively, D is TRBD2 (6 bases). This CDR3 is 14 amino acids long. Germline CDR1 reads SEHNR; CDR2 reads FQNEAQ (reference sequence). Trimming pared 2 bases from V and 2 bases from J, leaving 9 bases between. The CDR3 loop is CASSLYGGQETQYF. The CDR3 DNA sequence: TGTGCCAGCAGCTTATACGGGGGTCAAGAGACCCAGTACTTC. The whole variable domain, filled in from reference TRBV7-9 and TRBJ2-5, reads DTGVSQNPRHKITKRGQNVTFRCDPISEHNRLYWYRQTLGQGPEFLTYFQNEAQLEKSRLLSDRFSAERPKGSFSTLEIQRTEQGDSAMYLCASSLYGGQETQYFGPGTRLLVL.

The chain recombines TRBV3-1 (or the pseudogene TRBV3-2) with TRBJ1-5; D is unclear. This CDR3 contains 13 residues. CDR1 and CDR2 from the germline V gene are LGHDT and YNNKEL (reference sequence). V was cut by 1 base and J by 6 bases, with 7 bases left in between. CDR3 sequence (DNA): TGTGCCAGCAGCCAAGGCATACTTCAGCCCCAGCATTTT. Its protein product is CASSQGILQPQHF.